This is a list of T cell receptor beta chains from one sample in a study of blood T cell repertoires in COVID-19. Produced via immunoSEQ multiplex PCR; TCRdb's table is partial and in-frame only. This table has fewer than 120,000 clones, 88% appearing once. Material for sequencing was peripheral blood. Receptors originate from a woman between 45 and 60 years old with acute or convalescent COVID-19. Each CDR3 is given with its conserved first and last residue. D genes are given only for firm matches. Not every row has a clone size; where given, it reads once, few, many or a size class.

CASSPPGLAGGTDTQYF	TGCGCCAGCAGCCCCCCGGGACTAGCGGGGGGCACAGATACGCAGTATTTT	TRBJ2-3	TRBD2	NA	TRBV5-1
CASSESYRQETQYF	TGCGCCAGCAGTGAGTCTTACAGGCAAGAGACCCAGTACTTC	TRBJ2-5	NA	NA	TRBV10-1
CASSLAGQGSEKLFF	TGCGCCAGCAGCTTGGCCGGACAGGGGAGTGAAAAACTGTTTTTT	TRBJ1-4	TRBD1	once	TRBV5-1
CASSRGGETDTQYF	TGTGCCAGCAGCCGAGGCGGGGAGACAGATACGCAGTATTTT	TRBJ2-3	NA	NA	TRBV5-4
CASRVWTGGLYGYTF	TGTGCCAGCAGAGTATGGACAGGAGGCCTATATGGCTACACCTTC	TRBJ1-2	TRBD1	once	TRBV6-5
CASSQDTRLAGVNEQYF	TGTGCCAGCAGCCAAGATACCCGGCTAGCGGGAGTGAACGAGCAGTACTTC	TRBJ2-7	TRBD2	NA	TRBV14
CASRDRRSSTDTQYF	TGTGCCAGCCGGGACAGGCGTTCTAGCACAGATACGCAGTATTTT	TRBJ2-3	TRBD1	NA	TRBV18
CASSQDGGTGTGELFF	TGTGCCAGCAGCCAAGATGGTGGGACAGGGACCGGGGAGCTGTTTTTT	TRBJ2-2	TRBD1	NA	TRBV4-2
CASSRTGGIEKLFF	TGCGCCAGCAGCAGGACAGGGGGGATTGAAAAACTGTTTTTT	TRBJ1-4	TRBD1	few	TRBV5-1
CASRAGETQYF	TGTGCCAGCAGGGCGGGGGAGACCCAGTACTTC	TRBJ2-5	NA	NA	TRBV2